Sequencing of this TCR beta chain was carried out in a study of breast tumors, draining lymph nodes, adjacent tissues (dated by TCRdb to about 2016). Context from the whole study: Breast cancer patients provided tumor, adjacent nontumor tissue and axillary lymph nodes, and the study compared the TCR beta repertoires across these three sources. The study aimed to assess the relationships and possible T-cell exchange between tumor, surrounding tissue and draining lymph node repertoires in human breast cancer. Study-wide findings and limitations: T-cell repertoire diversity in tumors was found to be lower than in lymph nodes but higher than in nontumor tissue, and preferential V and J gene usage was observed. The data were considered consistent with the idea that most tumor T cells come from the lymph node and then expand in tumor tissue. In luminal-like breast cancer, tumor and nontumor tissue repertoires resembled each other significantly more than in basal-like breast cancer. The study presented the conclusion that tumor T cells originate in lymph nodes as consistent with a hypothesis, not as something directly demonstrated.

This clonotype came up many times. Its antigen is unknown. Per-base quality was not reported, and no clone a single base away is much larger than it. Lymph node samples were obtained from the axillary draining lymph nodes of breast cancer patients. The cysteine opens and the phenylalanine closes a CDR3 of 11 amino acids. CDR3 DNA is the only sequence kept; it has 33 bases, read in frame from the first base. V is clipped by 7 bases and J by 5 bases, and the sequence between their germline boundaries is 7 bases long. Reading the germline V gene gives CDR1 SNHLY and CDR2 FYNNEI. The run used an Illumina HiSeq 2000. Multiplex PCR amplification was used to generate the TCR beta chain libraries. The amplified TCR beta chain products were analyzed by high-throughput sequencing. TCRdb redid the processing of the public reads, applying fastp at Q25 and MiXCR, and retained in-frame beta chains. Identical CDR3 proteins give one entry, which carries the most common genes and DNA. Within this sample are approximately 300,000 distinct CDR3 sequences, with over 25% of them counted one time only. The ten largest clonotypes hold 1.1% of the sample.

The sequence joins TRBV2 to TRBJ2-3, with no reliable assignment of the D segment. This clonotype was obtained from a female donor with breast cancer. Some clones in this sample may be carry-over from other donors' samples. Sequencing used axillary lymph node tissue. Read as DNA, the sequence is TGTGCCAGCAAGGCCGGAGATACGCAGTATTTT. This is translated as CASKAGDTQYF.